This T cell receptor beta chain was recorded in a study of shared clonotypes between healthy human individuals. The length of the CDR3 is 12 residues. Trimming removed 3 bases at V and 7 bases at J, with 9 bases between. CDR1 is MDHEN, CDR2 SYDVKM, per germline. This clone was detected a few times. Sorted-subset replicate PCR reactions were performed with around 200 ng DNA, corresponding to roughly 30,000 T cell genomes. This table comes from immunoSEQ multiplex PCR, and its TCRdb copy is limited to in-frame clones, with some not included. The data show about 2.3 million clones, less than 95% seen once.

The specimen sequenced was naive CD4+ T cells from PBMCs. Subset denoted: CD45RA+ positively selected. This sequence was found in a man aged 18-30 years in good health. Some clones in this sample may be carry-over from other donors' samples. J is TRBJ1-2 and V is TRBV28; D is unresolved. CDR3 protein: CASSFTRGGYTF. The CDR3 DNA reads as TGTGCCAGCAGTTTCACTAGAGGTGGCTACACCTTC.